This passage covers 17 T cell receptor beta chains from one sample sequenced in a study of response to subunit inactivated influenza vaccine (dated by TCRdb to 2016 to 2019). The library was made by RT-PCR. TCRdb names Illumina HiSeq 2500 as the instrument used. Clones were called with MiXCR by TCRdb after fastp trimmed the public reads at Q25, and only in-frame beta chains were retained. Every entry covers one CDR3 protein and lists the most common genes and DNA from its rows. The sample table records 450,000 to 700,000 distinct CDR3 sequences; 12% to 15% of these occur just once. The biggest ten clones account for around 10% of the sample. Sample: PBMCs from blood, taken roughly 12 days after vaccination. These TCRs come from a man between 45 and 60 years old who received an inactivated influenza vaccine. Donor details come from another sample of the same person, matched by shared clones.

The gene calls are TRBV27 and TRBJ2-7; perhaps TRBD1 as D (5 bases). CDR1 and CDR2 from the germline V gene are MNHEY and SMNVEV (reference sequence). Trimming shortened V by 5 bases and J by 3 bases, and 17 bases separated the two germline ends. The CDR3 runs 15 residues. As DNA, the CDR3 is TGTGCCAGCAGTATAGTGGGCAGGGAAAGCTACGAGCAGTACTTC. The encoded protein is CASSIVGRESYEQYF.

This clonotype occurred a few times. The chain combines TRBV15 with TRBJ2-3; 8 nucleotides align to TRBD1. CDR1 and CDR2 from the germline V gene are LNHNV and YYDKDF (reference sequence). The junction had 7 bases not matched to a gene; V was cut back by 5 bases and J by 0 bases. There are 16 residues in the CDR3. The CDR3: CATSGDRGGSTDTQYF. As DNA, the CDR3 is TGTGCCACCAGCGGCGACAGGGGCGGGAGCACAGATACGCAGTATTTT.

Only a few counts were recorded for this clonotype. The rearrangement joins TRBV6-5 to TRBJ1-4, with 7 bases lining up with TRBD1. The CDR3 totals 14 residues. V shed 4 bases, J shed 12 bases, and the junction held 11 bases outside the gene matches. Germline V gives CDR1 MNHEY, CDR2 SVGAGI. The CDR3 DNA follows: TGTGCCAGCAGTTCAACGGACAGGCCCTGGCAACTGTTTTTT. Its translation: CASSSTDRPWQLFF.

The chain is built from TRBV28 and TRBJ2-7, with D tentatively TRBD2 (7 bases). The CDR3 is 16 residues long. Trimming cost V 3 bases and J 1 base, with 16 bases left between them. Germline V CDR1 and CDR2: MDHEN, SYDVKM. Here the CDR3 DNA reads TGTGCCAGCAGTTTGAGGGGGGGAGGTTCATCCTACGAGCAGTACTTC. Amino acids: CASSLRGGGSSYEQYF.

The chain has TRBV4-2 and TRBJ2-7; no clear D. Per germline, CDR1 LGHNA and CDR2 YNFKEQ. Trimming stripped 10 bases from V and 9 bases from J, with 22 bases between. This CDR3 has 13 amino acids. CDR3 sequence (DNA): TGTGCCATGGGCCCCGGTCCCCTCTGCCCGCAGTACTTC. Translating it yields CAMGPGPLCPQYF.

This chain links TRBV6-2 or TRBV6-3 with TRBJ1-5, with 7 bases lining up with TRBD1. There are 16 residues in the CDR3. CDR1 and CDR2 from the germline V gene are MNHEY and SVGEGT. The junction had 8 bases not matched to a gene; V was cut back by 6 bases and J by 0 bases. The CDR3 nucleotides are TGTGCCAGCAGGAAGAAGGGACAGTATAGCAATCAGCCCCAGCATTTT. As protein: CASRKKGQYSNQPQHF.

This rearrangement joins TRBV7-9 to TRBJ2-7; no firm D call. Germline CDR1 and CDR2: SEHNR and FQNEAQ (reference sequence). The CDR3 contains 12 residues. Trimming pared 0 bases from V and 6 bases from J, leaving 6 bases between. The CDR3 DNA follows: TGTGCCAGCAGCTTAGCAGATTTCGAGCAGTACTTC. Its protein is CASSLADFEQYF.

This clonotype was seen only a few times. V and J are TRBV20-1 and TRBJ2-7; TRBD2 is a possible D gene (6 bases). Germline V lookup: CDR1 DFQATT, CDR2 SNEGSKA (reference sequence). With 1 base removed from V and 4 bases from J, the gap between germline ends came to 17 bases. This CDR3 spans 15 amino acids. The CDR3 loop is CSARGWRESGYEQYF. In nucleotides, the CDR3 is TGCAGTGCTAGAGGCTGGAGGGAGAGTGGGTACGAGCAGTACTTC.

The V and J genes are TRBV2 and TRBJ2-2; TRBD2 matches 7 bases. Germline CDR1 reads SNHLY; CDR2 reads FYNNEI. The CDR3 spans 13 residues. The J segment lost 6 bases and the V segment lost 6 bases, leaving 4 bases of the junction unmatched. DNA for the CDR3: TGTGCCAGCAGGCTAGCGGCGGCCGGGGAGCTGTTTTTT. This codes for CASRLAAAGELFF. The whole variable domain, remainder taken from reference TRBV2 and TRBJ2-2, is EPEVTQTPSHQVTQMGQEVILRCVPISNHLYFYWYRQILGQKVEFLVSFYNNEISEKSEIFDDQFSVERPDGSNFTLKIRSTKLEDSAMYFCASRLAAAGELFFGEGSRLTVL.

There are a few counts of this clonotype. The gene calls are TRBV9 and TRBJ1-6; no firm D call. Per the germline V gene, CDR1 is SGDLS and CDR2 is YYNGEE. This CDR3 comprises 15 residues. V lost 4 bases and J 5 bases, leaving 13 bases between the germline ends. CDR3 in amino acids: CASSRDAKNNSPLHF. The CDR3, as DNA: TGTGCCAGCAGCCGCGACGCAAAAAATAATTCACCCCTCCACTTT. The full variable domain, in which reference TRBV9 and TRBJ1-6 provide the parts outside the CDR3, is DSGVTQTPKHLITATGQRVTLRCSPRSGDLSVYWYQQSLDQGLQFLIQYYNGEERAKGNILERFSAQQFPDLHSELNLSSLELGDSALYFCASSRDAKNNSPLHFGNGTRLTVT.

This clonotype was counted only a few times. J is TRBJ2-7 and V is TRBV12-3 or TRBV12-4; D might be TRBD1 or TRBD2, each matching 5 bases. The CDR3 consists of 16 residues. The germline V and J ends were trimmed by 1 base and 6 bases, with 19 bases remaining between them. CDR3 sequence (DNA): TGTGCCAGCAGTTTAGTTGAGGGGAAGTTTGCGGGCGAGCAGTACTTC. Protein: CASSLVEGKFAGEQYF.

The CDR3 DNA reads TGCAGTGCAAACGACCCCCGGACGGGAAAGTTCGCTTTCTTT. Translating it yields CSANDPRTGKFAFF. J is TRBJ1-1 and V is TRBV20-1, with D unresolved. V lost 6 bases and J lost 11, with 25 bases in between. The CDR3 length is 14 residues. Looked up from germline, CDR1 is DFQATT and CDR2 is SNEGSKA (reference sequence).

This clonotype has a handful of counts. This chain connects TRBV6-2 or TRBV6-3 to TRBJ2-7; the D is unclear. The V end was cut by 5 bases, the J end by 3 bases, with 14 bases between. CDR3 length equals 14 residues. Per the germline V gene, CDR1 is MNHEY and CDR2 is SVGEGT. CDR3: CASSVGPTFYEQYF. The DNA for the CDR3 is TGTGCCAGCAGTGTCGGACCGACCTTCTACGAGCAGTACTTC.

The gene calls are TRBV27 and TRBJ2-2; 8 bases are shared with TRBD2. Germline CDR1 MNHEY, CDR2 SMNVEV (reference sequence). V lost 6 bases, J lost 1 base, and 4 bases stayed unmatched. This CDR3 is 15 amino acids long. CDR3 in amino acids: CASSVAGLNTGELFF. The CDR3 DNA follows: TGTGCCAGCAGCGTAGCGGGACTGAACACCGGGGAGCTGTTTTTT.

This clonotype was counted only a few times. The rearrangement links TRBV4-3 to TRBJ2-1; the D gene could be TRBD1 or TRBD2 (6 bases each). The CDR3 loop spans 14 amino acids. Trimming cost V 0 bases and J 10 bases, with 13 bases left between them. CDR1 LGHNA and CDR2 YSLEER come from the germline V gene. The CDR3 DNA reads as TGCGCCAGCAGCCAAGAGAAGGGGGGCGTGGAGCAGTTCTTC. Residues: CASSQEKGGVEQFF.

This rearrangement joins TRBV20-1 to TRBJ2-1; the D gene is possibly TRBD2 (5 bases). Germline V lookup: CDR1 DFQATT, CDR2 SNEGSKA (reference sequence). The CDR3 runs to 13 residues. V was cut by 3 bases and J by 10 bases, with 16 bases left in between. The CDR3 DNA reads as TGCAGTGCTAGTGAGGAGGTAGTCAGGGAGCAGTTCTTC. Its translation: CSASEEVVREQFF.

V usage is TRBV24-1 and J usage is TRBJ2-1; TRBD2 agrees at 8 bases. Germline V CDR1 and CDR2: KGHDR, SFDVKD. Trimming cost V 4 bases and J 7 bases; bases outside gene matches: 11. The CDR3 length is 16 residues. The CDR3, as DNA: TGTGCCACCAGTGACCGAACTAGCGGTGGAACAAATGAGCAGTTCTTC. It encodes CATSDRTSGGTNEQFF.